The 18 T cell receptor beta chains below come from one sample, sequenced in a study of T-cell memory formation after mild COVID-19. TCRdb re-called the 5' RACE reads through MiXCR, storing one row per CDR3 protein. The sample yields approximately 250,000 distinct CDR3 sequences, 15% to 20% seen once. Sequences were obtained from PBMCs or a T cell subset sorted from them (not recorded which). Receptors were obtained from a man aged 18-30 years who had mild COVID-19 (a few samples of this study predate the infection). Cell type and time point are not known.

This clonotype was observed a few times. V usage is TRBV7-2 and J usage is TRBJ2-1; possibly TRBD1 or TRBD2 for D (5 bases each). CDR1 SGHTA and CDR2 FQGNSA come from the germline V gene. V lost 0 bases and J lost 9, with 12 bases in between. The CDR3 runs to 14 residues. CDR3 bases: TGTGCCAGCAGCTTAGCGGGGGTGATGCCTGAGCAGTTCTTC. Its protein is CASSLAGVMPEQFF. The entire variable domain, with the rest obtained from reference TRBV7-2 and TRBJ2-1, is as follows: GAGVSQSPSNKVTEKGKDVELRCDPISGHTALYWYRQSLGQGLEFLIYFQGNSAPDKSGLPSDRFSAERTGGSVSTLTIQRTQQEDSAVYLCASSLAGVMPEQFFGPGTRLTVL.

The rearrangement uses TRBV5-4 and TRBJ2-2; TRBD2 agrees at 9 bases. CDR3 length: 16 residues. Trimming at V came to 3 bases and at J to 8 bases, leaving 11 bases not matched to a gene. Germline CDR1 reads SGHNT; CDR2 reads YYREEE (reference sequence). The CDR3 here is CASSSQTSGAFGELFF. CDR3 bases: TGTGCCAGCAGCTCCCAGACTAGCGGCGCTTTTGGGGAGCTGTTTTTT. Full variable domain (remainder filled in from reference TRBV5-4 and TRBJ2-2): ETGVTQSPTHLIKTRGQQVTLRCSSQSGHNTVSWYQQALGQGPQFIFQYYREEENGRGNFPPRFSGLQFPNYSSELNVNALELDDSALYLCASSSQTSGAFGELFFGEGSRLTVL.

The sample holds a few counts of this clonotype. The junction and the germline gene differ at one end; a read error may be behind it. This sequence joins TRBV7-7 and TRBJ2-1; maybe TRBD1 (6 bases). The CDR3 spans 13 residues. CDR1 and CDR2 from the germline V gene are SSHAT and FNYEAQ (reference sequence). In DNA, the CDR3 is TGTGCTAGCAGCTCGGACAGAGACAATGAGCAGTTCTTC. Protein: CASSSDRDNEQFF.

As concerns this clonotype: A single base separates this from a much larger clone, so it may be a read error. The rearrangement joins TRBV11-1 to TRBJ2-1, with D possibly matching TRBD2 (5 bases). The V and J ends lost 1 base and 2 bases respectively, with 9 bases between them. This CDR3 has 15 residues. Germline lookup yields CDR1 SGHAT and CDR2 FQDESV (reference sequence). CDR3 DNA sequence: TGTGCCAGCAGCTTAGGACGGGGAGCCTACAATGAGCAGTTCTTC. As protein: CASSLGRGAYNEQFF.

This clonotype has more than one count but fewer than ten. The rearrangement joins TRBV28 to TRBJ2-1; 8 bases are shared with TRBD1. The germline gives CDR1 MDHEN, CDR2 SYDVKM. Unmatched junction bases numbered 8, after V lost 7 bases and J lost 9 bases. The CDR3 loop spans 13 amino acids. CDR3 amino acids: CASTFRQGIEQFF. Written as DNA, the CDR3 is TGTGCCAGCACTTTTCGACAGGGGATTGAGCAGTTCTTC.

This clonotype was observed a few times. This chain links TRBV7-8 with TRBJ2-7, with a possible D match to TRBD2 (6 bases). The germline V gene encodes CDR1 SGHVS and CDR2 FQNEAQ. With 5 bases removed from V and 1 base from J, the gap between germline ends came to 15 bases. The CDR3 is 15 residues long. CDR3 sequence (DNA): TGTGCCAGCAGCCCAACCCCGGGGGTATCCTACGAGCAGTACTTC. This sequence encodes CASSPTPGVSYEQYF.

This clonotype was observed a few times. V usage is TRBV7-9 and J usage is TRBJ1-1; TRBD1 might be the D (6 bases). V shed 6 bases and J shed 7 bases, with 12 bases lying between them. Germline V gene sequence: CDR1 SEHNR, CDR2 FQNEAQ (reference sequence). The CDR3 totals 12 residues. The CDR3 coding sequence is TGTGCCAGCAGTCGATACAGGGATGAAGCTTTCTTT. Protein sequence: CASSRYRDEAFF.

This clonotype was seen a few times. The V gene is TRBV5-1, the J gene TRBJ2-1; TRBD2 matches at 13 bases. Losses at the gene ends were 4 bases for V and 5 bases for J; bases not matched to a gene: 9. The CDR3 has 17 residues. Germline assignment: CDR1 SGHRS and CDR2 YFSETQ. The CDR3 reads CASSDRLAGGLDNEQFF. Written as DNA, the CDR3 is TGCGCCAGCAGCGACAGACTAGCGGGGGGCCTCGACAATGAGCAGTTCTTC. Variable domain in full (rest from reference TRBV5-1 and TRBJ2-1): KAGVTQTPRYLIKTRGQQVTLSCSPISGHRSVSWYQQTPGQGLQFLFEYFSETQRNKGNFPGRFSGRQFSNSRSEMNVSTLELGDSALYLCASSDRLAGGLDNEQFFGPGTRLTVL.

This chain connects TRBV10-3 to TRBJ1-6, with D hard to call. V was clipped by 6 bases and J by 7 bases, with 13 bases between them. This CDR3 has 14 residues. CDR1 and CDR2 from the germline V gene are ENHRY and SYGVKD. CDR3 region: CAISEIGENSPLHF. The CDR3 DNA is TGTGCCATCAGCGAAATCGGGGAAAATTCACCCCTCCACTTT.

This clonotype was recorded a few times. CDR3 bases: TGTGCCAGCAGCCAATGGGAGGATACGCAGTATTTT. Translated: CASSQWEDTQYF. The V call is TRBV4-2, the J call TRBJ2-3; tentative D call: TRBD2 (5 bases). V was pared by 2 bases and J by 6 bases, with 6 bases between. CDR1 and CDR2 (germline): LGHNA, YNFKEQ. The CDR3 sequence is 12 residues long.

This clonotype was seen a handful of times. The V and J genes are TRBV10-3 and TRBJ2-1, with 13 bases identical to TRBD2. V lost 6 bases, J lost 7 bases, and 3 bases stayed unmatched. Germline V lookup: CDR1 ENHRY, CDR2 SYGVKD. This CDR3 spans 14 amino acids. The CDR3 region has the DNA TGTGCCATCAGACTAGCGGGGGGGCGTAATGAGCAGTTCTTC. Amino acid sequence: CAIRLAGGRNEQFF.

This clonotype was seen repeatedly, ten times or more. The V gene is TRBV7-8, the J gene TRBJ2-2; D may be TRBD2 (5 bases). Germline V gives CDR1 SGHVS, CDR2 FQNEAQ. CDR3 length: 16 amino acids. The V gene lost 6 bases and the J gene lost 0 bases, with 14 bases spanning the gap. The CDR3 DNA sequence: TGTGCCAGCAGACGGGAAAGAGTCTCGAACACCGGGGAGCTGTTTTTT. Its protein product is CASRRERVSNTGELFF.

This clonotype has only a few counts. V and J are TRBV7-9 and TRBJ2-2, with 9 nucleotides matching TRBD2. The CDR3 runs to 16 residues. The V gene end was trimmed by 3 bases and the J gene end by 7 bases; junction bases not matched to a gene: 9. Germline-derived CDR1 and CDR2 are SEHNR and FQNEAQ (reference sequence). The DNA for the CDR3 is TGTGCCAGCAGCTTGGGAGGACTAGCGCAGAACGGGGAGCTGTTTTTT. Translated: CASSLGGLAQNGELFF.

The rearrangement links TRBV18 to TRBJ1-5, with D tentatively TRBD1 (5 bases). Trimming removed 2 bases from V and 3 bases from J, with 5 bases in between. The length of the CDR3 is 13 residues. CDR1 KGHSH and CDR2 LQKENI come from the germline V gene. CDR3 nucleotides: TGTGCCAGCTCACCAGGACACAATCAGCCCCAGCATTTT. Translating gives CASSPGHNQPQHF.

This chain joins TRBV4-1 and TRBJ2-5; no clear D gene. The V and J ends lost 1 base and 1 base respectively, with 7 bases between them. The CDR3 runs 14 residues. CDR1 MGHRA and CDR2 YSYEKL come from the germline V gene. DNA of the CDR3: TGCGCCAGCAGCCAAGTGTTGCTCCAAGAGACCCAGTACTTC. This sequence encodes CASSQVLLQETQYF.

As for this clonotype: A much bigger clone sits one base away, suggesting this may be a read error. The chain is built from TRBV7-6 and TRBJ2-5; no clear D. This CDR3 region has 12 residues. Germline CDR1 is SGHVS and CDR2 is FNYEAQ. CDR3: CDSSLDQKTQYF. The CDR3 DNA is TGTGACAGCAGCCTGGATCAGAAGACCCAGTACTTC.

Comments on this clonotype: This may be a read error: a much more frequent sequence differs by one nucleotide. In this CDR3 the conserved last residue, phenylalanine or tryptophan, is missing, so a read error is likely. The rearrangement links TRBV12-3 or TRBV12-4 to TRBJ2-1, with D tentatively TRBD1 or TRBD2 (5 bases each). CDR3 length: 12 amino acids. Trimming stripped 4 bases from V and 13 bases from J, with 14 bases between. CDR3 sequence (DNA): TGTGCCAGCAGTTGGGGGTCGTGGGACCAGTTCGTC. Protein: CASSWGSWDQFV.

There are a few counts of this clonotype. The rearrangement joins TRBV7-2 to TRBJ2-5; 11 bases are shared with TRBD2. Unmatched junction bases numbered 7, after V lost 3 bases and J lost 4 bases. Per the germline V gene, CDR1 is SGHTA and CDR2 is FQGNSA. The CDR3 has 16 residues. CDR3 amino acids: CASSFRASGGLETQYF. The CDR3 DNA reads as TGTGCCAGCAGCTTCCGGGCTAGCGGGGGGCTAGAGACCCAGTACTTC.